This T cell receptor beta chain comes out of a study of technical replicates of blood from several donors. TCRdb's copy holds only in-frame clones and misses some; the assay was immunoSEQ multiplex PCR. This sample has about 100,000 clones; approximately 96% occur once, and the top ten carry roughly 0.22%. Trimming removed 5 bases from V and 0 bases from J; junction bases left unmatched: 8. Germline CDR1 SEHNR, CDR2 FQNEAQ (reference sequence). The CDR3 length is 16 residues. This receptor was taken from a human donor in good health. Sequencing was performed on T cells isolated from PBMCs. The V call is TRBV7-9, the J call TRBJ2-7, with 9 bases fitting TRBD2. The CDR3 DNA is TGTGCCAGCAGCCCTTCTAGCGGGATGAGCTCCTACGAGCAGTACTTC. Its translation is CASSPSSGMSSYEQYF. The full variable domain, rest sourced from reference TRBV7-9 and TRBJ2-7, is DTGVSQNPRHKITKRGQNVTFRCDPISEHNRLYWYRQTLGQGPEFLTYFQNEAQLEKSRLLSDRFSAERPKGSFSTLEIQRTEQGDSAMYLCASSPSSGMSSYEQYFGPGTRLTVT.